This is a list of T cell receptor beta chains from one sample in a study of blood T cell repertoires in COVID-19. The method was immunoSEQ multiplex PCR; TCRdb's version includes in-frame clones alone and lacks a portion of them. The sample lists approximately 400,000 clones, around 83% occurring once. The sample taken for sequencing was PBMCs or T cells enriched from blood (not recorded which). Receptors originate from a woman in her fifties or sixties who had recovered from COVID-19. Each CDR3 is given with its conserved first and last residue. D genes are given only for firm matches. For some rows the clone size is stated as once, few or many, or as a class when expanded; others skip it.

TRBV5-8	NA	NA	TRBJ2-2	CASSSRGGGANTGELFF	TGTGCCAGCAGCAGTAGGGGTGGTGGCGCGAACACCGGGGAGCTGTTTTTT
TRBV5-5	NA	NA	TRBJ1-2	CASSFRTDINYGYTF	TGTGCCAGCAGCTTCCGGACAGACATTAACTATGGCTACACCTTC
TRBV27	NA	NA	TRBJ2-6	CASSLRTSNSGANVLTF	TGTGCCAGCAGTTTACGTACCTCTAACTCTGGGGCCAACGTCCTGACTTTC
TRBV6-5	once	NA	TRBJ1-5	CASSAGLGQPQHF	TGTGCCAGCAGCGCAGGGTTGGGGCAGCCCCAGCATTTT
TRBV5-1	NA	TRBD1	TRBJ2-1	CASSAGGNEQFF	TGCGCCAGCAGCGCAGGGGGAAATGAGCAGTTCTTC
TRBV6-4	NA	NA	TRBJ1-1	CASTRGVGTEAFF	TGTGCCAGCACCCGGGGGGTTGGCACTGAAGCTTTCTTT
TRBV29-1	few	TRBD1	TRBJ2-3	CSYGTGITDTQYF	TGCAGCTACGGGACAGGGATCACAGATACGCAGTATTTT
TRBV29-1	few	TRBD1	TRBJ1-1	CSVEGQTGTEAFF	TGCAGCGTTGAGGGACAGACGGGGACTGAAGCTTTCTTT
TRBV19	NA	TRBD1	TRBJ1-5	CASSISSGTGFQPQHF	TGTGCCAGTAGTATCTCCTCCGGGACAGGGTTTCAGCCCCAGCATTTT
TRBV3-1/TRBV3-2	NA	NA	TRBJ2-5	CASSPSLILAQETQYF	TGTGCCAGCAGCCCTAGCCTGATACTAGCTCAAGAGACCCAGTACTTC
TRBV18	NA	NA	TRBJ1-3	CASSPRETGQISGNTIYF	TGTGCCAGCTCACCCAGAGAGACAGGTCAAATCTCTGGAAACACCATATATTTT
TRBV3-1/TRBV3-2	NA	NA	TRBJ2-2	CASSQDRRTGELFF	TGTGCCAGCAGCCAAGATCGGAGGACCGGGGAGCTGTTTTTT
TRBV5-4	NA	TRBD2	TRBJ2-5	CASSRGGLAGGQETQYF	TGTGCCAGCAGCCGGGGAGGACTAGCGGGGGGGCAAGAGACCCAGTACTTC
TRBV3-1/TRBV3-2	NA	NA	TRBJ2-3	CASSQGLAPDTQYF	TGTGCCAGCAGCCAAGGGCTAGCCCCAGATACGCAGTATTTT
TRBV2	NA	NA	TRBJ2-7	CASSPGSSYEQYF	TGTGCCAGCAGTCCAGGTTCCTCCTACGAGCAGTACTTC
TRBV9	NA	NA	TRBJ2-7	CASSPRTTLYEQYF	TGTGCCAGCAGCCCGAGGACTACGCTCTACGAGCAGTACTTC
TRBV7-9	NA	NA	TRBJ1-1	CASSFGTQNTEAFF	TGTGCCAGCAGCTTCGGGACTCAAAACACTGAAGCTTTCTTT
TRBV5-6	NA	TRBD2	TRBJ2-3	CASTEAGTTDTQYF	TGTGCCAGCACCGAAGCGGGGACCACAGATACGCAGTATTTT
TRBV4-3	few	NA	TRBJ2-1	CASSPQGLPAHEQFF	TGCGCCAGCAGCCCCCAGGGACTCCCGGCCCATGAGCAGTTCTTC
TRBV4-1	NA	NA	TRBJ1-3	CASSQFGGQRNSGNTIYF	TGCGCCAGCAGCCAGTTTGGAGGACAGCGAAACTCTGGAAACACCATATATTTT
TRBV2	NA	TRBD2	TRBJ2-3	CASSERLAGVTDTQYF	TGTGCCAGCAGTGAGCGACTAGCGGGAGTCACAGATACGCAGTATTTT
TRBV21-1	NA	NA	TRBJ1-1	CAIPGTGVANTEAFF	TGTGCCATCCCGGGGACAGGGGTGGCGAACACTGAAGCTTTCTTT
TRBV28	NA	TRBD1	TRBJ1-1	CASSLTGVNTEAFF	TGTGCCAGCAGTTTAACAGGGGTGAACACTGAAGCTTTCTTT
TRBV5-8	NA	NA	TRBJ2-5	CASSLHRGGETQYF	TGTGCCAGCAGCTTGCACAGGGGGGGAGAGACCCAGTACTTC
TRBV2	once	TRBD1	TRBJ2-5	CASSGDRAETQYF	TGTGCCAGCAGTGGGGACAGGGCAGAGACCCAGTACTTC
TRBV9	NA	NA	TRBJ1-2	CASSEGHGFYGYTF	TGTGCCAGCAGCGAAGGACATGGGTTCTATGGCTACACCTTC
TRBV5-4	NA	NA	TRBJ1-6	CASYDSVRSSYNSPLHF	TGTGCCAGCTACGACAGCGTTAGGAGCTCCTATAATTCACCCCTCCACTTT
TRBV5-5	NA	TRBD1	TRBJ1-4	CASRGRDRSTNEKLFF	TGTGCCAGCAGAGGCCGGGACAGATCAACTAATGAAAAACTGTTTTTT
TRBV7-2	once	TRBD2	TRBJ2-2	CASSFIAGGVGELFF	TGTGCCAGCAGCTTCATAGCGGGAGGGGTCGGGGAGCTGTTTTTT
TRBV11-3	NA	NA	TRBJ1-2	CASSLDPGSDYGYTF	TGTGCCAGCAGCTTAGACCCGGGGTCGGACTATGGCTACACCTTC
TRBV5-1	NA	NA	TRBJ2-2	CASGAGTGELFF	TGCGCCAGCGGCGCGGGGACCGGGGAGCTGTTTTTT
TRBV12-3/TRBV12-4	NA	TRBD1	TRBJ1-2	CASRLQGTYGYTF	TGTGCCAGCAGGCTACAGGGGACCTATGGCTACACCTTC
TRBV4-2	NA	NA	TRBJ2-7	CASSQGMGLLSSYEQYF	TGTGCCAGCAGCCAAGGCATGGGACTTTTAAGCTCCTACGAGCAGTACTTC
TRBV25-1	NA	TRBD1	TRBJ1-2	CASSETGFYGYTF	TGTGCCAGCAGTGAGACAGGGTTTTATGGCTACACCTTC
TRBV9	NA	TRBD2	TRBJ2-1	CASSVSSGTGNEQFF	TGTGCCAGCAGCGTCTCTAGCGGGACGGGTAATGAGCAGTTCTTC
TRBV4-2	NA	TRBD2	TRBJ2-5	CASSQELAGGLETQYF	TGTGCCAGCAGCCAAGAACTAGCGGGGGGTTTAGAGACCCAGTACTTC
TRBV7-9	few	TRBD2	TRBJ2-3	CASSSTSAGTDTQYF	TGTGCCAGCAGCTCGACTAGCGCAGGCACAGATACGCAGTATTTT
TRBV2	NA	NA	TRBJ1-1	CASSLGAAFF	TGTGCCAGCAGTCTTGGGGCAGCTTTCTTT
TRBV18	NA	TRBD1	TRBJ1-2	CASSPQGQGLLYTF	TGTGCCAGCTCACCACAGGGACAGGGGCTTCTCTACACCTTC
TRBV5-4	NA	NA	TRBJ2-7	CASSFSGSTYEQYF	TGTGCCAGCAGCTTTTCAGGGTCAACCTACGAGCAGTACTTC
TRBV6-4	NA	TRBD1	TRBJ1-1	CASSVTGGGTEAFF	TGTGCCAGCAGTGTCACAGGGGGCGGCACTGAAGCTTTCTTT
TRBV15	NA	NA	TRBJ2-2	CATSRDSAGADTGELFF	TGTGCCACCAGCAGAGATTCGGCAGGAGCGGACACCGGGGAGCTGTTTTTT
TRBV6-5	NA	TRBD1	TRBJ2-1	CASSYVGTGHNEQFF	TGTGCCAGCAGTTACGTCGGGACAGGCCACAATGAGCAGTTCTTC
TRBV9	NA	TRBD1	TRBJ1-1	CASSAPGQGVGAEAFF	TGTGCCAGCAGCGCACCGGGACAGGGGGTAGGGGCTGAAGCTTTCTTT
TRBV3-1/TRBV3-2	NA	TRBD1	TRBJ1-6	CASSPTGGNNSPLHF	TGTGCCAGCAGCCCTACAGGGGGCAATAATTCACCCCTCCACTTT
TRBV5-4	NA	NA	TRBJ1-1	CASSLNGRGRGHTEAFF	TGTGCCAGCAGCTTGAACGGGAGGGGTAGAGGGCACACTGAAGCTTTCTTT
TRBV15	NA	NA	TRBJ2-5	CATSRDLGGQETQYF	TGTGCCACCAGCAGAGATCTAGGCGGCCAAGAGACCCAGTACTTC
TRBV9	NA	TRBD2	TRBJ2-1	CASGLGLSQLDEQFF	TGTGCCAGCGGATTGGGACTATCGCAATTGGATGAGCAGTTCTTC
TRBV7-3	NA	NA	TRBJ2-1	CASSSGLTIGNEQFF	TGTGCCAGCAGTTCAGGATTAACAATTGGGAATGAGCAGTTCTTC
TRBV6-1	NA	NA	TRBJ1-5	CASSELAVNQPQHF	TGTGCCAGCAGTGAATTGGCAGTCAATCAGCCCCAGCATTTT
TRBV5-5	NA	TRBD1	TRBJ1-1	CASSPGTAGTEAFF	TGTGCCAGCAGCCCCGGGACAGCCGGCACTGAAGCTTTCTTT
TRBV10-3	NA	TRBD1	TRBJ1-2	CAISSGTGIGYTF	TGTGCCATCAGTTCCGGGACAGGGATAGGCTACACCTTC
TRBV30	NA	TRBD2	TRBJ2-2	CAWSIAGGTGELFF	TGTGCCTGGAGTATAGCGGGGGGGACCGGGGAGCTGTTTTTT
TRBV7-2	NA	NA	TRBJ1-2	CASSLAQGKVYGYTF	TGTGCCAGCAGCTTAGCGCAGGGGAAAGTCTATGGCTACACCTTC
TRBV7-2	NA	TRBD2	TRBJ2-3	CASSWSGGPDTQYF	TGTGCCAGCAGTTGGAGCGGGGGGCCAGATACGCAGTATTTT